The 13 T cell receptor beta chains in this list originate from one sample, sequenced in a study of identical twins. TCRdb ran MiXCR on the 5' RACE reads and lists one entry per CDR3 protein. In the table there are about 720,000 distinct CDR3 sequences, 8.6% of which are singletons. This same sample was also part of a study on yellow fever vaccine responses in identical twins.

The source material was PBMCs. Receptors were obtained from a woman aged 18-35 years in good health.

This clonotype was detected a few times. The chain recombines TRBV12-3 or TRBV12-4 with TRBJ2-3, with D tentatively TRBD1 (5 bases). The CDR3 has 15 amino acids. V was clipped by 5 bases and J by 2 bases, with 14 bases between them. CDR3 nucleotide sequence: TGTGCCAGCAGTAGGGGTTCCGGGTTCACAGATACGCAGTATTTT. Protein sequence: CASSRGSGFTDTQYF.

This clonotype was counted a few times. J is TRBJ2-5 and V is TRBV28, with 7 bases fitting TRBD2. This CDR3 region has 15 residues. The V and J ends lost 1 base and 9 bases, in that order; junction bases with no gene match: 11. CDR1 and CDR2 from the germline V gene are MDHEN and SYDVKM. The CDR3 sequence is CASSLFGLAAVAQYF. In DNA form, the CDR3 reads TGTGCCAGCAGTTTATTTGGGCTAGCGGCGGTGGCCCAGTACTTC.

V is TRBV7-2 and J is TRBJ2-2; no clear D gene. The germline CDR1 and CDR2 sequences are SGHTA and FQGNSA. V shed 1 base and J shed 6 bases, with 15 bases lying between them. This CDR3 has 16 residues. The CDR3 spells CASSLVPAVGSGELFF. The CDR3, as DNA: TGTGCCAGCAGCTTAGTTCCCGCTGTTGGTTCCGGGGAGCTGTTTTTT.

The chain joins TRBV27 to TRBJ2-1; 11 positions agree with TRBD2. Per the germline V gene, CDR1 is MNHEY and CDR2 is SMNVEV (reference sequence). Trimming took 5 bases from V and 7 from J; bases not matched to a gene: 16. This CDR3 is built from 18 residues. In DNA form, the CDR3 reads TGTGCCAGCAGTCCATTACCGGGACTAGCGGTAGGAGTAAATGAGCAGTTCTTC. Translated, it gives CASSPLPGLAVGVNEQFF.

This clonotype showed up just a few times. The chain links TRBV12-3 or TRBV12-4 to TRBJ2-2; TRBD1 matches at 10 bases. The CDR3 is 16 amino acids. Trimming at V came to 6 bases and at J to 4 bases, leaving 8 bases not matched to a gene. The CDR3, as DNA: TGTGCCAGCAGCTTTGACAGGGGGCTCGGCACCGGGGAGCTGTTTTTT. Translation: CASSFDRGLGTGELFF.

In its sample, this clonotype was seen a few times. The genes are TRBV6-5 and TRBJ1-1; D unresolved. The CDR3 loop spans 14 amino acids. V was shortened by 2 bases and J by 2 bases, with 9 bases between the two germline ends. Per the germline V gene, CDR1 is MNHEY and CDR2 is SVGAGI. The CDR3 loop is CASSYDSRNTEAFF. The CDR3 bases are TGTGCCAGCAGTTACGATAGCAGAAACACTGAAGCTTTCTTT.

This chain connects TRBV28 to TRBJ1-6; 8 nucleotides agree with TRBD1. Trimming at V came to 3 bases and at J to 5 bases, leaving 3 bases not matched to a gene. This CDR3 region has 15 residues. Germline V gene data show CDR1 as MDHEN and CDR2 as SYDVKM. The CDR3: CASSLRDRNNSPLHF. For the CDR3, the DNA is TGTGCCAGCAGTTTGCGGGACAGGAATAATTCACCCCTCCACTTT.

This clonotype was recorded at least ten times. The V gene is TRBV7-2, the J gene TRBJ2-1, with D uncertain. V was cut by 4 bases and J by 6 bases, with 10 bases left in between. The CDR3 totals 13 residues. Germline V lookup: CDR1 SGHTA, CDR2 FQGNSA. This chain's CDR3 is CASSWVSGNEQFF. The CDR3 DNA sequence: TGTGCCAGCAGCTGGGTTTCGGGCAATGAGCAGTTCTTC.

There are many counts of this clonotype. The rearrangement uses TRBV5-1 and TRBJ2-3; D might be TRBD1 (6 bases). V was trimmed by 5 bases and J by 1 base, leaving 14 bases between them. From germline, CDR1 is SGHRS and CDR2 YFSETQ. The CDR3 is made up of 15 amino acids. CDR3 DNA sequence: TGCGCCAGCAGTTTTTTGGACAGCCGCACAGATACGCAGTATTTT. Protein: CASSFLDSRTDTQYF.

The chain carries TRBV27 and TRBJ2-5; no definite D call. V lost 2 bases, J lost 4 bases, and 8 bases lay in between. CDR3 length: 13 residues. Germline V gene data show CDR1 as MNHEY and CDR2 as SMNVEV (reference sequence). CDR3 nucleotide sequence: TGTGCCAGCAGTTTAAGGGTCCCAGAGACCCAGTACTTC. Its protein product is CASSLRVPETQYF.

The chain joins TRBV5-5 to TRBJ2-7, with 10 bases lining up with TRBD1. The CDR3 covers 18 residues. Trimming took 2 bases from V and 2 from J; bases not matched to a gene: 13. The germline gives CDR1 SGHKS, CDR2 YYEKEE (reference sequence). CDR3: CASSFPGPGQGIPYEQYF. The CDR3, as DNA: TGTGCCAGCAGCTTCCCCGGGCCGGGACAGGGGATCCCCTACGAGCAGTACTTC.

The chain joins TRBV12-3 or TRBV12-4 to TRBJ2-7; D gene ambiguous. With 2 bases removed from V and 5 bases from J, the gap between germline ends came to 10 bases. The length of the CDR3 is 13 residues. The DNA of the CDR3 is TGTGCCAGCAGTTTATCGGCCAGCGACGAGCAGTACTTC. Amino acid sequence: CASSLSASDEQYF.

This clonotype has only a few counts. The rearrangement links TRBV15 to TRBJ2-7, with D perhaps TRBD2 (5 bases). The germline V gene has CDR1 LNHNV and CDR2 YYDKDF (reference sequence). This CDR3 spans 15 amino acids. The V gene lost 2 bases and the J gene lost 0 bases, with 11 bases spanning the gap. CDR3 sequence: CATSRYREGSYEQYF. The CDR3 region has the DNA TGTGCCACCAGCAGATACAGAGAGGGCTCCTACGAGCAGTACTTC.